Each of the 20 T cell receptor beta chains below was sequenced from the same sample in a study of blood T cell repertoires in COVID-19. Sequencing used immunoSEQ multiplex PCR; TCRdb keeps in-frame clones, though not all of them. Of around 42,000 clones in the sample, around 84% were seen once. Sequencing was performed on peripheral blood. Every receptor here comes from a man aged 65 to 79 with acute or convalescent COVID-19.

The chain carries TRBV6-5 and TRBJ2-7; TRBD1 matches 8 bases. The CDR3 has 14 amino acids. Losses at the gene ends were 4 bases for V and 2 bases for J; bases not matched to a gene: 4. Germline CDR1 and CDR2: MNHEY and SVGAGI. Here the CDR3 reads CASSLQGDAYEQYF. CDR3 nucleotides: TGTGCCAGCAGTTTACAGGGGGACGCCTACGAGCAGTACTTC.

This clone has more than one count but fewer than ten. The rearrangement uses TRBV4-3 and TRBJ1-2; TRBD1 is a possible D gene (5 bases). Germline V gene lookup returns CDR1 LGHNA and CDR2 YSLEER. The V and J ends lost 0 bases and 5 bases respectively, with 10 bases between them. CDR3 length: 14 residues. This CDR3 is CASSQDRVGYGYTF. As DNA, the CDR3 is TGCGCCAGCAGCCAAGACAGGGTTGGATATGGCTACACCTTC.

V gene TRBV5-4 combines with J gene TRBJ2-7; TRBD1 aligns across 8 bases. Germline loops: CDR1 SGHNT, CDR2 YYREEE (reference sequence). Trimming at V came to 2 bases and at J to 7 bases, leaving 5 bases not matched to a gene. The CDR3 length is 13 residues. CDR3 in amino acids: CASSLNRGEEQYF. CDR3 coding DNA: TGTGCCAGCAGCTTAAACAGGGGGGAAGAGCAGTACTTC.

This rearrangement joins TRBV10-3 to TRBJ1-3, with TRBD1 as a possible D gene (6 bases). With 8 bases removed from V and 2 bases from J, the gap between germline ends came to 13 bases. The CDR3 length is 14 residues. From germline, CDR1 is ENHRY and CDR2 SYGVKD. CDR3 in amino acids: CAISYREAGNTIYF. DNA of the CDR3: TGTGCCATCTCTTACAGGGAAGCTGGAAACACCATATATTTT.

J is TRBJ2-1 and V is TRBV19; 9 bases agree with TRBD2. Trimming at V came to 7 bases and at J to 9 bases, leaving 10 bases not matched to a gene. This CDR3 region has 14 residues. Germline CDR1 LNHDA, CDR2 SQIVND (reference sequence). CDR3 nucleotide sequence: TGTGCCAGTACCTCCTTAGCGGGAGCCGGTGAGCAGTTCTTC. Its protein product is CASTSLAGAGEQFF.

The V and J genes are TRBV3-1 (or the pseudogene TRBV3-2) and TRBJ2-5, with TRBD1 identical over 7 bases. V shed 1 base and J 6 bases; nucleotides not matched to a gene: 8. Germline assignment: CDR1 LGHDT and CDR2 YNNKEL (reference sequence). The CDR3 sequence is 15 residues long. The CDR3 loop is CASSQGRGQEQTQYF. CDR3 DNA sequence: TGTGCCAGCAGCCAAGGAAGGGGGCAAGAACAGACCCAGTACTTC.

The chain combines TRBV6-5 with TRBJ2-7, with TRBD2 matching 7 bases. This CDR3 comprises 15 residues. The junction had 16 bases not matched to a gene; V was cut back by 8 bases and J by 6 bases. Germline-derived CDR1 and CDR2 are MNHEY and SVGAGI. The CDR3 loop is CASSSGGGTPGEQYF. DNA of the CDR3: TGTGCCAGCTCATCCGGGGGAGGGACCCCCGGCGAGCAGTACTTC.

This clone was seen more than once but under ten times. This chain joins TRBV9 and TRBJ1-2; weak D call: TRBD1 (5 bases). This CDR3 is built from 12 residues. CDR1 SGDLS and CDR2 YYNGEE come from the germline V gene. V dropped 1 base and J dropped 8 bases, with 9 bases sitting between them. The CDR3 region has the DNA TGTGCCAGCAGCGTACCAGGGATCGGCTACACCTTC. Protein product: CASSVPGIGYTF. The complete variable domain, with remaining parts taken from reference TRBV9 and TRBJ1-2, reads DSGVTQTPKHLITATGQRVTLRCSPRSGDLSVYWYQQSLDQGLQFLIQYYNGEERAKGNILERFSAQQFPDLHSELNLSSLELGDSALYFCASSVPGIGYTFGSGTRLTVV.

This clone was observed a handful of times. The CDR3 DNA sequence: TGTGCCAGCGAACAGCGGACGAACTATGGCTACACCTTC. It yields the protein CASEQRTNYGYTF. V usage is TRBV7-2 and J usage is TRBJ1-2; the D is unclear. CDR3 length equals 13 residues. Germline V CDR1 and CDR2: SGHTA, FQGNSA. V lost 8 bases to trimming and J lost 2 bases, with 12 bases between them.

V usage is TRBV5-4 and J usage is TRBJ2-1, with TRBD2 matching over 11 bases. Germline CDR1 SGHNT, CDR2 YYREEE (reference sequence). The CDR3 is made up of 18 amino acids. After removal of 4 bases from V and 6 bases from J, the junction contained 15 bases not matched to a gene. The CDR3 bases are TGTGCCAGCAGCCTTGGGTCTTTAGCGGGAGGGGTGGGCAATGAGCAGTTCTTC. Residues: CASSLGSLAGGVGNEQFF.

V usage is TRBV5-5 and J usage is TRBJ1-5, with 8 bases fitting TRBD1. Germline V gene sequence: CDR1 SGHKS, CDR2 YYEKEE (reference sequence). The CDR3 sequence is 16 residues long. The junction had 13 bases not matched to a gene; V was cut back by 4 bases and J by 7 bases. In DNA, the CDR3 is TGTGCCAGCAGCACCTACGGGACAGGAACTTTACAGCCCCAGCATTTT. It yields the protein CASSTYGTGTLQPQHF. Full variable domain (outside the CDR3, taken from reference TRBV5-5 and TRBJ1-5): DAGVTQSPTHLIKTRGQQVTLRCSPISGHKSVSWYQQVLGQGPQFIFQYYEKEERGRGNFPDRFSARQFPNYSSELNVNALLLGDSALYLCASSTYGTGTLQPQHFGDGTRLSIL.

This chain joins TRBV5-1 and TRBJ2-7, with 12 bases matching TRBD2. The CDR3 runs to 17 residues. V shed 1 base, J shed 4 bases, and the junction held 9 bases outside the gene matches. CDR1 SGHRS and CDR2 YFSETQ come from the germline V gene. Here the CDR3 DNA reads TGCGCCAGCAGCTTGAGGCCTAGCGGGAGGGCCGAATACGAGCAGTACTTC. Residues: CASSLRPSGRAEYEQYF.

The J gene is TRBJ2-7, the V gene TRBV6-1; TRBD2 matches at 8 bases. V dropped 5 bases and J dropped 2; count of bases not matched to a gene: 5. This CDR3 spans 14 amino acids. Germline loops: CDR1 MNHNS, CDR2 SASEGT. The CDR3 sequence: CASSISGIAYEQYF. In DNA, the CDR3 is TGTGCCAGCAGTATTAGCGGGATCGCCTACGAGCAGTACTTC.

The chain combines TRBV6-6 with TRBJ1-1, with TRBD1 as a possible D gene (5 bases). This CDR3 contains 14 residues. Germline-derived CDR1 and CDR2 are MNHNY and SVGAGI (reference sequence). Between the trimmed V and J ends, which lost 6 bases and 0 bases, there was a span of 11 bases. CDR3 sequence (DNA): TGTGCCAGCAGCCAGGACAACGTGAACACTGAAGCTTTCTTT. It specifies CASSQDNVNTEAFF.

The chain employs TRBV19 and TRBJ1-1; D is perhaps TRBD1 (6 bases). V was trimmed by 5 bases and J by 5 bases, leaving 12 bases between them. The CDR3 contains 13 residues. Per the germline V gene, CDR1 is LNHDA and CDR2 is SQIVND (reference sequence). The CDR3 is CASSFSGVTEAFF. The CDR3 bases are TGTGCCAGTAGTTTTTCAGGGGTTACTGAAGCTTTCTTT.

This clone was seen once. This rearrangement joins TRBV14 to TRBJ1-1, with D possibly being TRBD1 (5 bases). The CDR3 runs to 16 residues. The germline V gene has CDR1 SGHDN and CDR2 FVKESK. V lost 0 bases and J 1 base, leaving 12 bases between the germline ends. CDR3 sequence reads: CASSQDRGTQNTEAFF. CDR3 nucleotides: TGTGCCAGCAGCCAAGATCGGGGGACTCAGAACACTGAAGCTTTCTTT.

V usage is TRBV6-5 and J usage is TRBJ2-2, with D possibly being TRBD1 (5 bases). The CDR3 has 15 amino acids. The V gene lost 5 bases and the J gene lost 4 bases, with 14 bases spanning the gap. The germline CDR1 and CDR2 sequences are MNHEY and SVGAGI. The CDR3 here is CASSRTGAGTGELFF. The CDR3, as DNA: TGTGCCAGCAGTCGCACAGGTGCCGGCACCGGGGAGCTGTTTTTT.

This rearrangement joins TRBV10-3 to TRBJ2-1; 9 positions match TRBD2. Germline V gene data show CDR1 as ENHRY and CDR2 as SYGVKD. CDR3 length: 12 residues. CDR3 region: CVASGTSIEQFF. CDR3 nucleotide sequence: TGTGTCGCCTCCGGGACTAGCATTGAGCAGTTCTTC.

The CDR3 region has the DNA TGTGCCAGCAGTTCCCCGGGACAGGGGGGTAATGAAAAACTGTTTTTT. It yields the protein CASSSPGQGGNEKLFF. The V and J genes are TRBV6-5 and TRBJ1-4; 11 bases line up with TRBD1. Trimming took 4 bases from V and 4 from J; bases not matched to a gene: 5. The germline CDR1 and CDR2 sequences are MNHEY and SVGAGI. This CDR3 is 16 amino acids long.

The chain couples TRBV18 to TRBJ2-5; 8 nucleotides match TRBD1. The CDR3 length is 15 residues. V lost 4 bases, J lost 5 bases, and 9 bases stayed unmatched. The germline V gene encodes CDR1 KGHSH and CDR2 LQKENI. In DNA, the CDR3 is TGTGCCAGCTCACTAACACAGGGGGTACGGGAGACCCAGTACTTC. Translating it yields CASSLTQGVRETQYF.